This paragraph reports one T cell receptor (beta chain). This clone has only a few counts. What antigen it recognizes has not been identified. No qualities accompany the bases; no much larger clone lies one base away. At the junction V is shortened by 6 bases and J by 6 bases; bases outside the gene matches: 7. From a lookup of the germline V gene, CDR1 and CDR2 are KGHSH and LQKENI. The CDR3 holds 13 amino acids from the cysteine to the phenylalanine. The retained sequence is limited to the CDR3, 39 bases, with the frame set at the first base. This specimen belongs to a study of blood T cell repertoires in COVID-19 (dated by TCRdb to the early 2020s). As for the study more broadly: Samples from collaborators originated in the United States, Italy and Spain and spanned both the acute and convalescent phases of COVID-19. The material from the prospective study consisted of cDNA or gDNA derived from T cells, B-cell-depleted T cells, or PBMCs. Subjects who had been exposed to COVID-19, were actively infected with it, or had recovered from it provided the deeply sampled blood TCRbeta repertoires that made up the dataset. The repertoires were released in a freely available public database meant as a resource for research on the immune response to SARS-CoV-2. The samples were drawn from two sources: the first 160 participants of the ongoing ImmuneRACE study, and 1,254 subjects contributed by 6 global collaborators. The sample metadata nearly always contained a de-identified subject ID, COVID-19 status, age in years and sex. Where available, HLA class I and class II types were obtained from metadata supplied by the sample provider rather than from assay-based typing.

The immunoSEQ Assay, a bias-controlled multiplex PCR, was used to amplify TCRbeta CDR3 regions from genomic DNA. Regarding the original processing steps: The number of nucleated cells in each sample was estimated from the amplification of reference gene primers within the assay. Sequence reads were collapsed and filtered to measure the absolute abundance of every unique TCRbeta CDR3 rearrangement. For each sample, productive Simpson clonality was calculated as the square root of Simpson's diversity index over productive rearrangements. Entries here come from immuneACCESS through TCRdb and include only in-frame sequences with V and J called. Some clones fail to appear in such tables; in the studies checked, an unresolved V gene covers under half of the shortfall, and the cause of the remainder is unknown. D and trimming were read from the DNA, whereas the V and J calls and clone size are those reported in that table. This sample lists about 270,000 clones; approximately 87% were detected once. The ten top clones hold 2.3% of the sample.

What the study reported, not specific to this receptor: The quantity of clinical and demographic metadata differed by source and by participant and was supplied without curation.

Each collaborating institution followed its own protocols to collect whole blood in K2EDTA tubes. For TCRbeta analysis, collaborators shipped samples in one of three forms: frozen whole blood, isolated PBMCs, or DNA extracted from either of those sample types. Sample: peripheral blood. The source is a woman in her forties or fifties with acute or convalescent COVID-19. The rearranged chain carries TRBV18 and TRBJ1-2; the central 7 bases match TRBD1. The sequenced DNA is TGTGCCAGCTCGCGACAGGGTGACGATGGCTACACCTTC. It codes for CASSRQGDDGYTF.